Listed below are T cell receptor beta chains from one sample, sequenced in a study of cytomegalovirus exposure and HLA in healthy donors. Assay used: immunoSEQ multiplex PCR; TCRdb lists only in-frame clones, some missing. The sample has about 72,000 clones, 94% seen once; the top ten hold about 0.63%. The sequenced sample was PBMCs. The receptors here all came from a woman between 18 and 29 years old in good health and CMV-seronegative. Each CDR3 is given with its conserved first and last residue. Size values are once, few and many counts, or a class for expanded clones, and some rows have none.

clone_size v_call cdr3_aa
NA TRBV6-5 CASSLTVYYEQYF
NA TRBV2 CASSELVTVKTQYF
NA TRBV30 CAWSVPDRPTSPLHF
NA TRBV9 CASSVSGSGTRVTDTQYF
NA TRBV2 CASSSFLLAGGYNEQFF
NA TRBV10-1 CAREGTGVPDTQYF
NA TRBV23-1 CASSQFEQGLNQPQHF
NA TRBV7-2 CASSLGPGGSPESTDTQYF
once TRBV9 CASSEHTMNTEAFF
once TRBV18 CASSQGAMNTEAFF
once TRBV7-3 CASSLTGLRTGELFF
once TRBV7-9 CASSTQVVATEAFF
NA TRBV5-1 CASSLGQGFVQGYTF
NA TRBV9 CASSGRTGNTEAFF
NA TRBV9 CASSFSGTLDEQYF
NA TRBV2 CASSYSSWTGNSGANVLTF
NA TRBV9 CASSGTSPSGEQYF
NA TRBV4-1 CASSRGQGASGNSPLHF
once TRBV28 CASSYYYEQYF
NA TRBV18 CASSPPSAGEQYF
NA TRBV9 CASSGGLAGTRSTDTQYF
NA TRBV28 CASSSASTEDGYTF
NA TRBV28 CASTDRYAEQYF
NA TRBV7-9 CASSSGTPGEGANVLTF
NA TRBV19 CASSISRGSTDTQYF
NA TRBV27 CASSEETSGVGFEQYF
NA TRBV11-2 CASSLIRQSDTEAFF
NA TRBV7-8 CASSLRARVNEKLFF
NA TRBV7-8 CASSLDRTGYGYTF
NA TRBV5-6 CASSMGQGYEQYF
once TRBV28 CASSLGGGGSYEQYF
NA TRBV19 CASSLDTRSSYEQYF
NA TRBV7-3 CASSLGTVGSQQYF
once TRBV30 CAWSPLSLARSTDTQYF
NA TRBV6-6 CASSYPRQGNYGYTF
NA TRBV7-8 CASSPDRGTINTEAFF
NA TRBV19 CASSIFGPSYGYTF
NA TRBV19 CASSSPGGRNIQYF
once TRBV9 CASSATSGYIRDTQYF
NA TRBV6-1 CASGGGSGAPDTQYF
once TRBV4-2 CASSQEDGTGANVLTF
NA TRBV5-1 CASSLVAGEREKLFF